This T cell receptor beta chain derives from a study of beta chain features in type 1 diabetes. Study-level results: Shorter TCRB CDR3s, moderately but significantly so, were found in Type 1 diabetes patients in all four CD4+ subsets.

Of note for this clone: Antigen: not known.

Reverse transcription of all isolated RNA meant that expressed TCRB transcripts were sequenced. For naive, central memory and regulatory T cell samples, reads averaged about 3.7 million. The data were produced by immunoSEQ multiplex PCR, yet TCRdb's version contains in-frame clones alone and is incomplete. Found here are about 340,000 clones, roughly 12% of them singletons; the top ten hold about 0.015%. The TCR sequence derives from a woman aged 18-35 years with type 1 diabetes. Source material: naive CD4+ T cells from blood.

The CDR3 region is CASSIDHGKGYGYTF. For the CDR3, the DNA is TGTGCCAGTAGTATAGATCACGGGAAGGGCTATGGCTACACCTTC. The chain has TRBV19 and TRBJ1-2; no clear D. The CDR3 extends over 15 amino acids. V shed 0 bases and J shed 4 bases, with 12 bases lying between them. Germline V lookup: CDR1 LNHDA, CDR2 SQIVND (reference sequence). The variable domain in full, with the rest retrieved from reference TRBV19 and TRBJ1-2, is DGGITQSPKYLFRKEGQNVTLSCEQNLNHDAMYWYRQDPGQGLRLIYYSQIVNDFQKGDIAEGYSVSREKKESFPLTVTSAQKNPTAFYLCASSIDHGKGYGYTFGSGTRLTVV.